Following are 24 T cell receptor beta chains from one sample sequenced in a study of molecular identifiers for immune sequencing clone quantification. MiXCR was run by TCRdb on the PCR reads, yielding one entry per CDR3 protein. The sample comprises about 630,000 distinct CDR3 sequences, about 25% of which are singletons, and about 0.78% rests with the top ten. Sequencing was done on a sample of naive CD8+ T cells from blood, with Jurkat cell RNA spiked in. The subset: FACS-sorted CD8+CD4-CCR7+CD45RA+ naive T cells. These receptors all stem from a human donor in good health. Some libraries in this study had Jurkat cell RNA spiked in.

The chain is built from TRBV7-2 and TRBJ2-1; D not resolved. V lost 5 bases and J 9 bases, leaving 14 bases between the germline ends. The CDR3 has 13 residues. The germline CDR1 and CDR2 sequences are SGHTA and FQGNSA. The CDR3 is CASSPRLVPEQFF. The CDR3 coding sequence is TGTGCCAGCAGCCCCCGCCTCGTTCCTGAGCAGTTCTTC.

With regard to this clonotype: This clone may be a read error of a much larger clone one base away. This rearrangement joins TRBV5-6 to TRBJ1-2; D gene unclear. Germline values: CDR1 SGHDT, CDR2 YYEEEE. With 1 base removed from V and 3 bases from J, the gap between germline ends came to 19 bases. The CDR3 is made up of 17 amino acids. This CDR3 reads CASSLRSDPDTYYGYTF. CDR3 sequence (DNA): TGTGCCAGCAGCTTGCGGTCAGACCCCGACACCTACTATGGCTACACCTTC.

The genes are TRBV7-6 and TRBJ2-5; 7 bases fit TRBD1. Germline-derived CDR1 and CDR2 are SGHVS and FNYEAQ. Losses at the gene ends were 4 bases for V and 8 bases for J; bases not matched to a gene: 13. CDR3 length: 15 amino acids. The DNA of the CDR3 is TGTGCCAGCAGCTCCTTCACAGGGGCTCAAAAAACCCAGTACTTC. It specifies CASSSFTGAQKTQYF.

Only a few counts were recorded for this clonotype. V usage is TRBV20-1 and J usage is TRBJ2-7, with D perhaps matching TRBD1 (6 bases). Germline assignment: CDR1 DFQATT and CDR2 SNEGSKA (reference sequence). The CDR3 runs 16 residues. Trimming stripped 1 base from V and 1 base from J, with 17 bases between. CDR3 residues: CSARGPLGQPSYEQYF. CDR3 coding DNA: TGCAGTGCTAGAGGGCCCTTGGGACAACCGTCCTACGAGCAGTACTTC.

In the case of this clonotype: This CDR3 fails to terminate in the conserved phenylalanine or tryptophan, so it likely reflects a read error. This sequence joins TRBV10-2 and TRBJ2-5, with D perhaps given as TRBD1 or TRBD2 (6 bases each). The V gene's germline CDR1 is WSHSY and CDR2 SAAADI. The length of the CDR3 is 14 residues. CDR3: CASSESGGVEPQYS. DNA of the CDR3: TGCGCCAGCAGTGAGTCCGGGGGCGTAGAGCCCCAGTACTCC.

The J gene is TRBJ2-1, the V gene TRBV4-1; D gene ambiguous. With 4 bases removed from V and 0 bases from J, the gap between germline ends came to 10 bases. Germline lookup yields CDR1 MGHRA and CDR2 YSYEKL. The CDR3 contains 15 residues. This chain's CDR3 is CASSRSLGSYNEQFF. Written as DNA, the CDR3 is TGCGCCAGCAGCCGGTCTCTGGGCTCCTACAATGAGCAGTTCTTC.

This clonotype appeared many times. In nucleotides, the CDR3 is TGTGCCAGCAGTTACAGGGGGTATAGCAATCAGCCCCAGCATTTT. This codes for CASSYRGYSNQPQHF. This sequence joins TRBV6-2 or TRBV6-3 and TRBJ1-5, with D possibly being TRBD1 (6 bases). Germline CDR1 MNHEY, CDR2 SVGEGT. Trimming pared 2 bases from V and 0 bases from J, leaving 8 bases between. CDR3 size: 15 residues.

This clonotype turned up a few times. This chain uses TRBV5-6 with TRBJ1-1; D possibly corresponds to TRBD1 (5 bases). The CDR3 totals 15 residues. The V end lost 7 bases, the J end lost 6 bases, and 22 bases lay between the germline ends. The germline CDR1 and CDR2 sequences are SGHDT and YYEEEE. CDR3 loop: CASYAGSFGIAEAFF. CDR3 sequence (DNA): TGTGCCAGCTATGCAGGGAGTTTCGGTATCGCTGAAGCTTTCTTT.

In its sample, this clonotype was seen many times. This chain joins TRBV7-9 and TRBJ1-1, with a weak D call TRBD1 (6 bases). The germline gives CDR1 SEHNR, CDR2 FQNEAQ (reference sequence). This CDR3 has 14 amino acids. Trimming removed 5 bases from V and 2 bases from J, with 12 bases in between. The CDR3, as DNA: TGTGCCAGCAGCGGAAGGACAGATAACACTGAAGCTTTCTTT. Protein product: CASSGRTDNTEAFF.

Concerning this clonotype itself: It may be a read error: a sequence one base away is much more abundant. This chain links TRBV4-2 with TRBJ2-7; D is unresolved. The CDR3 sequence is 12 residues long. Looked up from germline, CDR1 is LGHNA and CDR2 is YNFKEQ. CDR3 sequence (DNA): TGTGCCAGCAGCCCTTCCAGCCACGAGCGGTACTTC. Translated, it gives CASSPSSHERYF.

V is TRBV9 and J is TRBJ2-5; D not certain. This CDR3 is built from 15 residues. The germline gives CDR1 SGDLS, CDR2 YYNGEE. The V gene lost 2 bases and the J gene lost 1 base, with 12 bases spanning the gap. CDR3 bases: TGTGCCAGCAGCGTGGGTAGTTCGGGCCAAGAGACCCAGTACTTC. Residues: CASSVGSSGQETQYF.

The table lists this clonotype with a few counts. The J gene is TRBJ2-3, the V gene TRBV5-3; the D is unclear. TRBV5-3 is placed among ORFs of uncertain function. This CDR3 is built from 15 residues. V was shortened by 1 base and J by 6 bases, with 15 bases between the two germline ends. CDR3 bases: TGTGCCAGAAGCTTGAACGGGCGGCCCGTCGATACGCAGTATTTT. Protein: CARSLNGRPVDTQYF.

The sample holds many counts of this clonotype. V is TRBV20-1 and J is TRBJ2-7, with 8 bases that match TRBD2. Losses at the gene ends were 5 bases for V and 3 bases for J; bases not matched to a gene: 9. The CDR3 spans 14 residues. Germline V gene sequence: CDR1 DFQATT, CDR2 SNEGSKA (reference sequence). The CDR3: CSAETSEIDYEQYF. CDR3 bases: TGCAGTGCTGAGACTAGCGAGATTGACTACGAGCAGTACTTC.

In this sample, this clonotype turned up a few times. The chain has TRBV9 and TRBJ1-1, with TRBD1 identical over 8 bases. The V segment lost 3 bases and the J segment 4 bases; nucleotides outside the gene matches: 11. Germline CDR1 SGDLS, CDR2 YYNGEE. This CDR3 spans 16 amino acids. The CDR3 is CASSALDRGLTTEAFF. The DNA of the CDR3 is TGTGCCAGCAGCGCGTTAGACAGGGGTTTGACCACTGAAGCTTTCTTT.

This clonotype was seen a handful of times. The chain uses TRBV6-2 or TRBV6-3 and TRBJ2-7, with a weak D call TRBD1 (6 bases). Trimming shortened V by 4 bases and J by 3 bases, and 16 bases separated the two germline ends. CDR3 length: 15 amino acids. CDR1 and CDR2 (germline): MNHEY, SVGEGT. CDR3 amino acids: CASSSRQVGGYEQYF. CDR3 bases: TGTGCCAGCAGTTCACGACAGGTTGGGGGCTACGAGCAGTACTTC.

Note on this clonotype: A read error is likely, as this CDR3 ends without the conserved phenylalanine or tryptophan. V usage is TRBV5-6 and J usage is TRBJ2-3; 11 bases are shared with TRBD1. The germline gives CDR1 SGHDT, CDR2 YYEEEE. The CDR3 is made up of 15 amino acids. The V and J ends lost 5 bases and 5 bases, in that order; junction bases with no gene match: 7. The CDR3 nucleotides are TGTGCCAGCAGTTGGGACAGGGGGTCTAAAGATACGCAGTATCTT. Amino acid sequence: CASSWDRGSKDTQYL.

The CDR3 region is CASSLWPRGNYEQFF. Here the CDR3 DNA reads TGTGCCAGCAGCTTATGGCCCCGGGGGAACTATGAGCAGTTCTTC. The chain carries TRBV7-9 and TRBJ2-1; tentatively, D is TRBD2 (6 bases). The V and J ends lost 2 bases and 8 bases respectively, with 16 bases between them. The CDR3 is 15 amino acids. From germline, CDR1 is SEHNR and CDR2 FQNEAQ (reference sequence).

As concerns this clonotype: The conserved final phenylalanine or tryptophan is absent from the CDR3, which likely points to a read error. The chain uses TRBV9 and TRBJ2-3; 10 positions match TRBD2. The germline gives CDR1 SGDLS, CDR2 YYNGEE. V lost 3 bases and J lost 2; bases outside the gene matches: 3. The CDR3 sequence is 15 residues long. This CDR3 reads CASSAGTSDTDTQYL. The CDR3 nucleotides are TGTGCCAGCAGCGCCGGGACTAGCGACACAGATACGCAGTATTTG.

This clonotype was picked up a small number of times. Possible read error: a much larger clone is one base away. The genes are TRBV7-6 and TRBJ2-7, with 8 positions matching TRBD2. CDR1 and CDR2 from the germline V gene are SGHVS and FNYEAQ. After removal of 5 bases from V and 2 bases from J, the junction contained 2 bases not matched to a gene. The CDR3 sequence is 13 residues long. The CDR3 protein is CASSDSGTYEQYF. The CDR3 DNA follows: TGTGCCAGCAGCGATAGCGGGACCTACGAGCAGTACTTC.

This clonotype was found many times. J is TRBJ2-3 and V is TRBV5-4, with 7 positions matching TRBD2. The V and J ends lost 5 bases and 6 bases, in that order; junction bases with no gene match: 9. Germline values: CDR1 SGHNT, CDR2 YYREEE (reference sequence). The CDR3 has 14 amino acids. CDR3 loop: CASRASAGPDTQYF. The CDR3 region has the DNA TGTGCCAGCAGAGCTTCAGCGGGACCCGATACGCAGTATTTT.

As for this clonotype: This may be a read error: a much more frequent sequence differs by one nucleotide. This chain's CDR3 is CASSLITRMTGATDTQYF. CDR3 bases: TGTGCCAGCAGCTTAATAACGCGTATGACAGGGGCCACAGATACGCAGTATTTT. The chain is built from TRBV7-9 and TRBJ2-3; 8 bases fit TRBD1. Unmatched junction bases numbered 12, after V lost 2 bases and J lost 2 bases. This CDR3 region has 18 residues. Germline V CDR1 and CDR2: SEHNR, FQNEAQ (reference sequence).

This clonotype was observed a few times. The chain employs TRBV20-1 and TRBJ2-7, with 7 bases fitting TRBD2. The V and J ends lost 3 bases and 3 bases, in that order; junction bases with no gene match: 5. In germline, CDR1 is DFQATT, CDR2 SNEGSKA (reference sequence). The CDR3 is 13 amino acids. Here the CDR3 DNA reads TGCAGTGCTAGCGGGGGGTTTCTCTACGAGCAGTACTTC. It translates to CSASGGFLYEQYF.

CDR3 sequence: CASSYSILSEQYF. The DNA of the CDR3 is TGTGCCAGCAGTTACTCGATTCTTTCCGAGCAGTACTTC. This chain uses TRBV6-5 with TRBJ2-7; D gene ambiguous. Germline V gene data show CDR1 as MNHEY and CDR2 as SVGAGI. The V and J ends lost 0 bases and 6 bases respectively, with 9 bases between them. The CDR3 has 13 residues.

V is TRBV12-3 or TRBV12-4 and J is TRBJ2-7; D unclear. V lost 3 bases, J lost 0 bases, and 12 bases lay in between. The CDR3 spans 15 residues. CDR3 loop: CASSFGIGSSYEQYF. The CDR3 bases are TGTGCCAGCAGTTTCGGCATCGGCAGCTCCTACGAGCAGTACTTC.